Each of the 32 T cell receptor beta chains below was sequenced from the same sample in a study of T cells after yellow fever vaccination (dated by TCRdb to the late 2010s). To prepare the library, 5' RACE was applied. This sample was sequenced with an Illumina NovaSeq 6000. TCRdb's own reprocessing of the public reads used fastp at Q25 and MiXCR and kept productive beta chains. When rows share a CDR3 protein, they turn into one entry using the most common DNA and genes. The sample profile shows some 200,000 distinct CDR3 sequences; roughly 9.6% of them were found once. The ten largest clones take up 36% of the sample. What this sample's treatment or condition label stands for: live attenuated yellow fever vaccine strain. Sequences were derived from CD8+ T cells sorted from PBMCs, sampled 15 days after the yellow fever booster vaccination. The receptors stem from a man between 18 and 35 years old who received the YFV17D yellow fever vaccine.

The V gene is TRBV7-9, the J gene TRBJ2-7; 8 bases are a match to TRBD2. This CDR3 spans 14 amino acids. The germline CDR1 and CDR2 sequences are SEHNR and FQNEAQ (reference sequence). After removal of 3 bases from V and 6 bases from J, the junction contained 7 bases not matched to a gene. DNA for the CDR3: TGTGCCAGCAGCTTTGCTCGGGAGGGGAGCGAGCAGTACTTC. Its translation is CASSFAREGSEQYF.

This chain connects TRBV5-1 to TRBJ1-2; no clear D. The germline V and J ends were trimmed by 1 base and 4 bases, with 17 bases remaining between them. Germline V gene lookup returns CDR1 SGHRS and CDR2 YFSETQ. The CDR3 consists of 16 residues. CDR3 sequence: CASSLTVGLEIYGYTF. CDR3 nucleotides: TGCGCCAGCAGCTTGACGGTCGGGCTAGAAATCTATGGCTACACCTTC.

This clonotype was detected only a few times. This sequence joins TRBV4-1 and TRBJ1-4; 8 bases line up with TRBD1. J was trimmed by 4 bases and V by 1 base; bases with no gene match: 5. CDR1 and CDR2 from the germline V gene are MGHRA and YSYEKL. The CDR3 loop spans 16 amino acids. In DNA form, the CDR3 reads TGCGCCAGCAGCCAAGGATTCGACAGGGGTAATGAAAAACTGTTTTTT. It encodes CASSQGFDRGNEKLFF.

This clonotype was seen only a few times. CDR3 bases: TGCGCCAGCAGCCAGGTAGACGCGGGGGGCTATGGCTACACCTTC. Translating gives CASSQVDAGGYGYTF. The chain carries TRBV4-1 and TRBJ1-2; a possible D gene is TRBD1 (5 bases). The CDR3 sequence is 15 residues long. Germline V CDR1 and CDR2: MGHRA, YSYEKL. Trimming removed 3 bases at V and 4 bases at J, with 15 bases between.

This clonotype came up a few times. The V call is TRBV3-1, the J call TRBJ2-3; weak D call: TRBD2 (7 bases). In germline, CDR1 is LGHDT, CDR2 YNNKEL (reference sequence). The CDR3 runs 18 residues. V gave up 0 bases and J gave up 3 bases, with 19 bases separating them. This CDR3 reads CASSQDPGGGAPTDTQYF. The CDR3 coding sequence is TGTGCCAGCAGCCAAGACCCTGGGGGGGGCGCCCCGACAGATACGCAGTATTTT.

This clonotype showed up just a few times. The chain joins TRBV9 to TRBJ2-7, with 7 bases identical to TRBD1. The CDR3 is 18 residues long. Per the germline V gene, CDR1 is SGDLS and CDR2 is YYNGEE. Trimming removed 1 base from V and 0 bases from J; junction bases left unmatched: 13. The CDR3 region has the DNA TGTGCCAGCAGCGTAAATCCTACACCGGGACAGTTCTCCTACGAGCAGTACTTC. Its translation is CASSVNPTPGQFSYEQYF.

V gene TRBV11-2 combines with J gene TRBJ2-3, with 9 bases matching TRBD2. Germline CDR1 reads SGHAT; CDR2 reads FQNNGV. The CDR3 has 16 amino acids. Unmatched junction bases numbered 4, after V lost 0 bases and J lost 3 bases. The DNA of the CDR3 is TGTGCCAGCAGCTTAGAGCGGGGGGGCCTTACAGATACGCAGTATTTT. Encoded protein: CASSLERGGLTDTQYF. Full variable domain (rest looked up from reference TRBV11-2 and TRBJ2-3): EAGVAQSPRYKIIEKRQSVAFWCNPISGHATLYWYQQILGQGPKLLIQFQNNGVVDDSQLPKDRFSAERLKGVDSTLKIQPAKLEDSAVYLCASSLERGGLTDTQYFGPGTRLTVL.

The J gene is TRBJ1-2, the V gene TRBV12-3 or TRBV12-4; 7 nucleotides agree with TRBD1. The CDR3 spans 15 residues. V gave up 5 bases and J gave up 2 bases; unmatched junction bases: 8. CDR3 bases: TGTGCCAGCAGTGGACAGGCAGGACCCAACTATGGCTACACCTTC. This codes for CASSGQAGPNYGYTF.

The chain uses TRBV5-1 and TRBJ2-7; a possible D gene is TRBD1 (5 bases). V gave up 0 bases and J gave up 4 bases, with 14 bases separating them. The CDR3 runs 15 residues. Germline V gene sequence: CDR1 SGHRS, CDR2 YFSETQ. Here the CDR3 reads CASSLEFGRAYEQYV. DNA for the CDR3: TGCGCCAGCAGCTTGGAGTTTGGCAGGGCTTACGAGCAGTACGTC.

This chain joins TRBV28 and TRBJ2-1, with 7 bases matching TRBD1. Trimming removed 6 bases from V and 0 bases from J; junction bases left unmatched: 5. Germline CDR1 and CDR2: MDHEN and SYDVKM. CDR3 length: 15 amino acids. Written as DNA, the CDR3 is TGTGCCAGCAGCAAACAGGGGAGCTCCTACAATGAGCAGTTCTTC. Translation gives CASSKQGSSYNEQFF.

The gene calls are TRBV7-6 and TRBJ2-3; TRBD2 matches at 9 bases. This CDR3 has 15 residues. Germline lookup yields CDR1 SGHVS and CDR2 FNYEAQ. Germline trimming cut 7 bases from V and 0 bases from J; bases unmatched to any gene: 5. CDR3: CASNRLAASTDTQYF. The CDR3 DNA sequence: TGTGCCAGCAATCGACTAGCGGCTAGCACAGATACGCAGTATTTT.

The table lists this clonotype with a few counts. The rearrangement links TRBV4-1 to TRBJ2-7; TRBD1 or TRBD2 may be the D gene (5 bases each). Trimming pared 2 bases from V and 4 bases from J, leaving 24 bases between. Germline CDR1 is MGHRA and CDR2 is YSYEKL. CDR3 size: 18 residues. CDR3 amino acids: CASSQSLLTGTEEYEQYV. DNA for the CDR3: TGCGCCAGCAGCCAATCCCTATTAACCGGGACCGAGGAGTACGAGCAGTACGTC.

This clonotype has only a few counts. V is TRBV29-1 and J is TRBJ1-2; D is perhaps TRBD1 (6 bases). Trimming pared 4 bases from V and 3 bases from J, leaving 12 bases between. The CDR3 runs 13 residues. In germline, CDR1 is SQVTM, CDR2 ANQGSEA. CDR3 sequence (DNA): TGCAGCGTTGTTTGGGGGCGCGACTATGGCTACACCTTC. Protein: CSVVWGRDYGYTF.

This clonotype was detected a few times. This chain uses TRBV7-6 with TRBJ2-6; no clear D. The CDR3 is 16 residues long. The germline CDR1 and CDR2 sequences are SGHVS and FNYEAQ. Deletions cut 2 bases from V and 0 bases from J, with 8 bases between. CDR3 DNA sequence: TGTGCCAGCAGCTTACAGGTGTTCTCTGGGGCCAACGTCCTGACTTTC. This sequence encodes CASSLQVFSGANVLTF.

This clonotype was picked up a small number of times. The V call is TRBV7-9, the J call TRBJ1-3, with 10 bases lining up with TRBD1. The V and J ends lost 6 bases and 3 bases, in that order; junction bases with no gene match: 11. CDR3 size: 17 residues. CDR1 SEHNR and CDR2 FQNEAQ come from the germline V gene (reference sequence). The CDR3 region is CASRFRRGQGFGNTIYF. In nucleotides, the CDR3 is TGTGCCAGCAGGTTCCGGCGGGGACAGGGGTTTGGAAACACCATATATTTT.

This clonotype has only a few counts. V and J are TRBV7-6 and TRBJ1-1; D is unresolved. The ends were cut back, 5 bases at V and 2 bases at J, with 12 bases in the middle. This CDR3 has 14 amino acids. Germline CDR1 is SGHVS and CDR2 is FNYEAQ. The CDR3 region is CASSARGLNTEAFF. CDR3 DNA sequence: TGTGCCAGCAGCGCGCGGGGTTTAAACACTGAAGCTTTCTTT. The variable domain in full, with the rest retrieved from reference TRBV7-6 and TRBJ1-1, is GAGVSQSPRYKVTKRGQDVALRCDPISGHVSLYWYRQALGQGPEFLTYFNYEAQQDKSGLPNDRFSAERPEGSISTLTIQRTEQRDSAMYRCASSARGLNTEAFFGQGTRLTVV.

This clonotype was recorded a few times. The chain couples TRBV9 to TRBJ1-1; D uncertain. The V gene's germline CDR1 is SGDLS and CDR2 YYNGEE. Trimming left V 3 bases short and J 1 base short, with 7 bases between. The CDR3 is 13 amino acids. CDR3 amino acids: CASSAWANTEAFF. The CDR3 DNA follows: TGTGCCAGCAGCGCCTGGGCGAACACTGAAGCTTTCTTT.

CDR3 region: CAWSLGQGVNEQYF. CDR3 bases: TGTGCCTGGAGCTTGGGGCAGGGGGTGAACGAGCAGTACTTC. The gene calls are TRBV30 and TRBJ2-7, with 7 bases identical to TRBD1. The junction had 10 bases not matched to a gene; V was cut back by 3 bases and J by 5 bases. This CDR3 comprises 14 residues. In germline, CDR1 is GTSNPN, CDR2 SVGIG (reference sequence).

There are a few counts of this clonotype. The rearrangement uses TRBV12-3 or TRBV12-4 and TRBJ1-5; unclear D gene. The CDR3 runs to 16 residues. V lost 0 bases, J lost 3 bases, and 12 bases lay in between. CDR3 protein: CASSLAPPGSNQPQHF. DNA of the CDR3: TGTGCCAGCAGTTTAGCGCCTCCGGGATCCAATCAGCCCCAGCATTTT.

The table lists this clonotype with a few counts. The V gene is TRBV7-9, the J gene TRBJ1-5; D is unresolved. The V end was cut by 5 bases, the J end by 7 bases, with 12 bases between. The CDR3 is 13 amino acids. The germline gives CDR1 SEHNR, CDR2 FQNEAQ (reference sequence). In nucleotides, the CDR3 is TGTGCCAGCAGCCAGAACACTTTCCAGCCCCAGCATTTT. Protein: CASSQNTFQPQHF.

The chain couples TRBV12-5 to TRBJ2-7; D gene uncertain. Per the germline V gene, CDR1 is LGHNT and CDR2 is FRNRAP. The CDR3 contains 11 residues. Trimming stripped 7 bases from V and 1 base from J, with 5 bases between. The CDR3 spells CASAFSYEQYF. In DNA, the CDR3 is TGTGCTAGTGCTTTTTCCTACGAGCAGTACTTC.

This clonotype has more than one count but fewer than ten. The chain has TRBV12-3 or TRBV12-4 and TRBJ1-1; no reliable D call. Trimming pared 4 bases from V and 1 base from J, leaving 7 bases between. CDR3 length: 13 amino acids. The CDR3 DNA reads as TGTGCCAGCAGTTCCGCCGCGAACACTGAAGCTTTCTTT. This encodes CASSSAANTEAFF.

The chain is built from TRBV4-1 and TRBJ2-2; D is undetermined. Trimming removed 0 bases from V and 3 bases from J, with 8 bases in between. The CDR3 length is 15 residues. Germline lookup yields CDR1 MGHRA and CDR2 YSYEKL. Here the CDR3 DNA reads TGCGCCAGCAGCCAAGAGTCAGCCTACACCGGGGAGCTGTTTTTT. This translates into CASSQESAYTGELFF.

CDR3 sequence reads: CSAWTGTNTDTQYF. For the CDR3, the DNA is TGCAGTGCTTGGACAGGGACCAACACAGATACGCAGTATTTT. This sequence joins TRBV20-1 and TRBJ2-3; TRBD1 agrees at 8 bases. There are 14 residues in the CDR3. The germline V gene has CDR1 DFQATT and CDR2 SNEGSKA (reference sequence). The V and J ends lost 5 bases and 2 bases, in that order; junction bases with no gene match: 6.

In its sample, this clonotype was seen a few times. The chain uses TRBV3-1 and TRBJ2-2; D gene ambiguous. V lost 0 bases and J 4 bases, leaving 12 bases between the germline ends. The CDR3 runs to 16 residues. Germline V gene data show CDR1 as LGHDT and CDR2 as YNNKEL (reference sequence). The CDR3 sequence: CASSQDPPSATGELFF. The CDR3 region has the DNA TGTGCCAGCAGCCAAGATCCTCCGAGTGCCACCGGGGAGCTGTTTTTT.

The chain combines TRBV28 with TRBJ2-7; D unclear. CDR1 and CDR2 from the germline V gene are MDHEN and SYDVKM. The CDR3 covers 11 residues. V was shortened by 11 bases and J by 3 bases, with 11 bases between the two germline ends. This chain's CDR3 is CAQRSDYEQYV. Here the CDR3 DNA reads TGTGCCCAGAGGTCAGACTACGAGCAGTACGTC.

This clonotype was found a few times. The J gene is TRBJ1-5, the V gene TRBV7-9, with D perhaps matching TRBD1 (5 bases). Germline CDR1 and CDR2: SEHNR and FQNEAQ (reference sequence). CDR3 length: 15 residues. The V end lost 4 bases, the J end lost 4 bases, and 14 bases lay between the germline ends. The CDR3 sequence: CASSSGTGQNQPQHF. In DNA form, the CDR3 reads TGTGCCAGCAGCTCCGGGACCGGGCAAAATCAGCCCCAGCATTTT.

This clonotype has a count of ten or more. The CDR3 region is CASSLVSGEQYF. The CDR3 nucleotides read TGTGCCAGCAGCTTAGTCTCGGGCGAGCAGTACTTC. The chain recombines TRBV7-2 with TRBJ2-7; the D is unclear. CDR3 length: 12 residues. CDR1 SGHTA and CDR2 FQGNSA come from the germline V gene. V dropped 1 base and J dropped 6 bases, with 7 bases sitting between them.

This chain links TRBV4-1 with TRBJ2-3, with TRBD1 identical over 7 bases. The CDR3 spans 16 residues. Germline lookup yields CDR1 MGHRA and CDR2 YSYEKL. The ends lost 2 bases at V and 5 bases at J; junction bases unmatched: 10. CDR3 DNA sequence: TGCGCCAGCAGCCAACGACTGGGACAGTTGGTAGATACGCAGTATTTT. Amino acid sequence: CASSQRLGQLVDTQYF.

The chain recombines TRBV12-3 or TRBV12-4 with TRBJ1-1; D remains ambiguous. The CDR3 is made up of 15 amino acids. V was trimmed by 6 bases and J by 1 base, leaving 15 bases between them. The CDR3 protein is CASSRVPDRNTEAFF. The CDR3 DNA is TGTGCCAGCAGCCGTGTCCCTGATCGGAACACTGAAGCTTTCTTT.

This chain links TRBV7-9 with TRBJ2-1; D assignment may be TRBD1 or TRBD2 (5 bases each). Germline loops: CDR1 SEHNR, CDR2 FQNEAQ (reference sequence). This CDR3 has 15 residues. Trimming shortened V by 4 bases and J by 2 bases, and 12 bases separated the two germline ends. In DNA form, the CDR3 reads TGTGCCAGCAGCTCAGAGGGACGGACCTACAATGAGCAGTTCTTC. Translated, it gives CASSSEGRTYNEQFF.

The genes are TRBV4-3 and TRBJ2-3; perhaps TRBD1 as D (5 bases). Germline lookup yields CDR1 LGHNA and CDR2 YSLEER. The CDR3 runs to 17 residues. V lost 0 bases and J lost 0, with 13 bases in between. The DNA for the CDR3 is TGCGCCAGCAGCCAAGAGCGGTGGCAGGGAAGCACAGATACGCAGTATTTT. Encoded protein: CASSQERWQGSTDTQYF.